Each of the 12 T cell receptor beta chains below was sequenced from the same sample in a study of monozygotic twins with inflammatory bowel disease. TCRdb reprocessed the 5' RACE reads and keeps a single row for each CDR3 protein, giving no DNA. Its listing shows fewer than 550,000 distinct CDR3 sequences. Material: blood. These receptors were obtained from a human donor with ulcerative colitis or Crohn's disease, or a healthy co-twin of an affected twin (not recorded which).

V is TRBV6-5 and J is TRBJ1-2; TCRdb names TRBD1, which stays unverified in the absence of DNA. This CDR3 region has 12 residues. CDR1 is MNHEY and CDR2 is SVGAGI in the germline V gene. The CDR3 reads CASSTTGYGYTF.

The rearrangement links TRBV20-1 to TRBJ1-3. Germline CDR1 reads DFQATT; CDR2 reads SNEGSKA (reference sequence). The CDR3 runs 14 residues. The CDR3 reads CSALTADSGNTIYF.

This rearrangement joins TRBV30 to TRBJ2-7; no DNA is available, so the TRBD1 call from TCRdb remains unchecked. CDR1 GTSNPN and CDR2 SVGIG come from the germline V gene (reference sequence). CDR3 length: 13 residues. CDR3 sequence: CAWSAHRAYEQYF.

The rearrangement links TRBV7-9 to TRBJ1-2. The CDR3 has 13 residues. Germline lookup yields CDR1 SEHNR and CDR2 FQNEAQ (reference sequence). This CDR3 reads CASSPTSAYGYTF.

V is TRBV12-3 or TRBV12-4 and J is TRBJ2-1; without DNA, the TCRdb call of TRBD2 cannot be checked. The CDR3 totals 14 residues. The CDR3 reads CASRGTSGGNEQFF.

The chain is built from TRBV5-1 and TRBJ2-7; TCRdb's D call of TRBD1 is untestable without DNA. This CDR3 is built from 16 residues. Germline values: CDR1 SGHRS, CDR2 YFSETQ. The CDR3 sequence: CASSSGSTGPLREQYF.

The gene calls are TRBV12-3 or TRBV12-4 and TRBJ1-2. This CDR3 has 12 residues. This CDR3 reads CASSLTREGYTF.

The chain carries TRBV5-1 and TRBJ2-2; TCRdb's D call of TRBD2 is untestable without DNA. The CDR3 has 17 residues. The germline CDR1 and CDR2 sequences are SGHRS and YFSETQ. CDR3 in amino acids: CASSRLASGVYTGELFF.

The rearrangement links TRBV7-2 to TRBJ2-7. Germline V lookup: CDR1 SGHTA, CDR2 FQGNSA. The CDR3 contains 13 residues. CDR3 residues: CASSLARVGEQYF.

The gene calls are TRBV7-9 and TRBJ1-4; TCRdb outputs TRBD1, but without DNA this stays unchecked. The CDR3 is 14 residues long. The germline CDR1 and CDR2 sequences are SEHNR and FQNEAQ (reference sequence). CDR3 region: CASSLGGAYEKLFF. Using reference TRBV7-9 and TRBJ1-4 for the parts outside the CDR3, the full variable domain is DTGVSQNPRHKITKRGQNVTFRCDPISEHNRLYWYRQTLGQGPEFLTYFQNEAQLEKSRLLSDRFSAERPKGSFSTLEIQRTEQGDSAMYLCASSLGGAYEKLFFGSGTQLSVL.

The gene calls are TRBV3-1 and TRBJ2-1; TCRdb's D gene call, TRBD2, goes unchecked for lack of DNA. Germline values: CDR1 LGHDT, CDR2 YNNKEL (reference sequence). The length of the CDR3 is 17 residues. Here the CDR3 reads CASSQEGGGPSYNEQFF.

The chain joins TRBV5-1 to TRBJ2-5; TCRdb proposes TRBD2, but this gene call is untestable without DNA. This CDR3 is built from 15 residues. The germline V gene has CDR1 SGHRS and CDR2 YFSETQ. This CDR3 reads CASSPGTRGEETQYF.